One sample yielded the 23 T cell receptor beta chains listed below, sequenced in a study of blood T cell repertoires in COVID-19. Profiled with immunoSEQ multiplex PCR; TCRdb holds only in-frame clones, not every one. This table has tens of thousands of clones, approximately 80% appearing once. The sample comprised peripheral blood. The receptor set was obtained from a human donor in a cohort sampled during active COVID-19.

The genes are TRBV28 and TRBJ2-7, with TRBD2 as a possible D gene (6 bases). The CDR3 contains 17 residues. Germline loops: CDR1 MDHEN, CDR2 SYDVKM. Trimming shortened V by 6 bases and J by 0 bases, and 21 bases separated the two germline ends. In DNA, the CDR3 is TGTGCCAGCAGGCCCAGAGCCGGGGGACGGAACTCCTACGAGCAGTACTTC. Residues: CASRPRAGGRNSYEQYF.

The chain combines TRBV19 with TRBJ2-7, with 10 bases identical to TRBD2. Germline-derived CDR1 and CDR2 are LNHDA and SQIVND (reference sequence). The CDR3 runs 15 residues. The trim removed 5 bases at V and 3 bases at J, leaving 7 bases unmatched. CDR3 amino acids: CASSPMTSGFYEQYF. In DNA, the CDR3 is TGTGCCAGTAGTCCGATGACTAGCGGGTTCTACGAGCAGTACTTC.

The CDR3 reads CASSVSSGGFGPYNEQFF. CDR3 sequence (DNA): TGTGCCAGCAGCGTATCTAGCGGGGGATTCGGCCCCTACAATGAGCAGTTCTTC. The V and J genes are TRBV9 and TRBJ2-1, with 10 bases fitting TRBD2. This CDR3 is built from 18 residues. CDR1 is SGDLS and CDR2 is YYNGEE in the germline V gene. The J segment lost 2 bases and the V segment lost 1 base, leaving 9 bases of the junction unmatched.

The chain combines TRBV5-4 with TRBJ2-7, with 9 positions matching TRBD1. Germline CDR1 is SGHNT and CDR2 is YYREEE (reference sequence). The junction had 6 bases not matched to a gene; V was cut back by 4 bases and J by 10 bases. The length of the CDR3 is 12 residues. The CDR3, as DNA: TGTGCCAGCAGCCGGGACAGGGAGACTCAGTACTTC. The encoded protein is CASSRDRETQYF.

V and J are TRBV11-3 and TRBJ1-1; maybe TRBD1 (6 bases). Germline V lookup: CDR1 SGHNT, CDR2 YENEEA. The CDR3 contains 14 residues. The V gene lost 2 bases and the J gene lost 4 bases, with 11 bases spanning the gap. Here the CDR3 reads CASSLTGTSTEAFF. CDR3 DNA sequence: TGTGCCAGCAGCTTAACAGGGACGAGCACTGAAGCTTTCTTT.

The J gene is TRBJ2-3, the V gene TRBV5-1; 7 bases are a match to TRBD1. V lost 5 bases, J lost 4 bases, and 13 bases stayed unmatched. CDR1 is SGHRS, CDR2 YFSETQ, per germline. The CDR3 extends over 16 amino acids. The CDR3 DNA reads TGCGCCAGCAGTCATGACGAGACAGGGTTATCAGATACGCAGTATTTT. As protein: CASSHDETGLSDTQYF.

The table lists this clone with a count of one. CDR3 residues: CASSLWGRQTYEQYF. The DNA for the CDR3 is TGTGCCAGCAGCTTGTGGGGCAGGCAAACCTACGAGCAGTACTTC. The V call is TRBV5-6, the J call TRBJ2-7, with a tentative D call TRBD1 (5 bases). V gave up 1 base and J gave up 2 bases, with 13 bases separating them. The length of the CDR3 is 15 residues. Germline CDR1 is SGHDT and CDR2 is YYEEEE.

The rearrangement uses TRBV2 and TRBJ1-6; the match to TRBD1 covers 10 bases. The CDR3 runs 15 residues. From germline, CDR1 is SNHLY and CDR2 FYNNEI. Losses at the gene ends were 6 bases for V and 9 bases for J; bases not matched to a gene: 8. This CDR3 is CASSEGQGKSSPLHF. CDR3 DNA: TGTGCCAGCAGCGAGGGACAGGGGAAGTCTTCACCCCTCCACTTT.

The chain carries TRBV3-1 (or the pseudogene TRBV3-2) and TRBJ1-6; D is undetermined. Per the germline V gene, CDR1 is LGHDT and CDR2 is YNNKEL (reference sequence). Trimming removed 2 bases at V and 10 bases at J, with 12 bases between. The CDR3 has 14 amino acids. The CDR3: CASSQKAGQSPLHF. The CDR3 coding sequence is TGTGCCAGCAGCCAAAAAGCGGGCCAGTCACCCCTCCACTTT.

This chain links TRBV6-6 with TRBJ1-4; a weak D match, TRBD1 (5 bases). Germline CDR1 and CDR2: MNHNY and SVGAGI (reference sequence). This CDR3 spans 14 amino acids. Trimming removed 4 bases from V and 6 bases from J, with 12 bases in between. The CDR3 spells CASSSRQTHEKLFF. The CDR3 nucleotides read TGTGCCAGCAGTTCCCGACAGACCCATGAAAAACTGTTTTTT.

The chain employs TRBV3-1 (or the pseudogene TRBV3-2) and TRBJ1-3; 8 positions agree with TRBD1. With V trimmed by 1 base and J by 4 bases, 3 bases remained unmatched. Germline CDR1 is LGHDT and CDR2 is YNNKEL (reference sequence). This CDR3 comprises 15 residues. The DNA of the CDR3 is TGTGCCAGCAGCCAAGTAAGGACAGGGGGAAACACCATATATTTT. The encoded protein is CASSQVRTGGNTIYF.

The V and J genes are TRBV5-1 and TRBJ1-4; D possibly corresponds to TRBD1 (5 bases). This CDR3 spans 14 amino acids. The V end was cut by 0 bases, the J end by 8 bases, with 11 bases between. The germline CDR1 and CDR2 sequences are SGHRS and YFSETQ. The CDR3 sequence is CASSLERGGEKLFF. CDR3 nucleotides: TGCGCCAGCAGCTTGGAGCGCGGGGGAGAAAAACTGTTTTTT.

CDR3 coding DNA: TGTGCCAGCAGCCCCCGCCGGGGAGGGACTGAAGCTTTCTTT. Its translation: CASSPRRGGTEAFF. This rearrangement joins TRBV5-4 to TRBJ1-1; D gene unclear. The CDR3 runs 14 residues. Trimming removed 4 bases from V and 5 bases from J, with 15 bases in between. Germline V gene lookup returns CDR1 SGHNT and CDR2 YYREEE (reference sequence).

The chain recombines TRBV10-3 with TRBJ2-1, with D maybe TRBD1 (6 bases). The ends were cut back, 4 bases at V and 9 bases at J, with 7 bases in the middle. The CDR3 spans 11 residues. Germline CDR1 is ENHRY and CDR2 is SYGVKD. The CDR3 sequence: CAISAGVEQFF. The CDR3 DNA reads TGTGCCATCAGTGCAGGGGTTGAGCAGTTCTTC.

The rearrangement links TRBV19 to TRBJ1-1; D ambiguous. V shed 6 bases and J shed 3 bases, with 20 bases lying between them. This CDR3 region has 16 residues. In germline, CDR1 is LNHDA, CDR2 SQIVND (reference sequence). The CDR3 bases are TGTGCCAGTAGACGGCCTGGGCGGGCATCGGACACTGAAGCTTTCTTT. It encodes CASRRPGRASDTEAFF.

The table lists this clone with a few counts. The chain couples TRBV9 to TRBJ2-1, with TRBD2 identical over 7 bases. Germline CDR1 is SGDLS and CDR2 is YYNGEE. V dropped 5 bases and J dropped 6; count of bases not matched to a gene: 5. The CDR3 sequence is 13 residues long. The CDR3 bases are TGTGCCAGCAGTGTCGGGACTATCAATGAGCAGTTCTTC. It translates to CASSVGTINEQFF.

The J gene is TRBJ1-2, the V gene TRBV18, with 7 positions matching TRBD1. The J segment lost 8 bases and the V segment lost 3 bases, leaving 6 bases of the junction unmatched. Germline V lookup: CDR1 KGHSH, CDR2 LQKENI. This CDR3 spans 13 amino acids. CDR3 in amino acids: CASSPDRLMGYTF. The CDR3 nucleotides are TGTGCCAGCTCACCGGACAGGCTAATGGGCTACACCTTC. Full variable domain (remainder filled in from reference TRBV18 and TRBJ1-2): NAGVMQNPRHLVRRRGQEARLRCSPMKGHSHVYWYRQLPEEGLKFMVYLQKENIIDESGMPKERFSAEFPKEGPSILRIQQVVRGDSAAYFCASSPDRLMGYTFGSGTRLTVV.

The V call is TRBV10-2, the J call TRBJ2-7; TRBD2 might be the D (5 bases). This CDR3 is 15 amino acids long. Germline CDR1 reads WSHSY; CDR2 reads SAAADI. Trimming removed 8 bases at V and 2 bases at J, with 19 bases between. The CDR3: CASLDTGLSPYEQYF. CDR3 coding DNA: TGCGCCAGCCTTGATACGGGGTTGTCCCCCTACGAGCAGTACTTC.

V usage is TRBV10-3 and J usage is TRBJ1-1; perhaps TRBD1 as D (6 bases). Germline assignment: CDR1 ENHRY and CDR2 SYGVKD. CDR3 length: 12 amino acids. With 2 bases removed from V and 11 bases from J, the gap between germline ends came to 12 bases. CDR3 region: CAISEQGRGAFF. CDR3 coding DNA: TGTGCCATCAGTGAGCAGGGGAGGGGGGCTTTCTTT.

The chain uses TRBV5-4 and TRBJ1-2; no clear D. CDR3 size: 12 residues. Trimming pared 0 bases from V and 4 bases from J, leaving 4 bases between. Germline V gene sequence: CDR1 SGHNT, CDR2 YYREEE (reference sequence). CDR3 region: CASSLDTYGYTF. Here the CDR3 DNA reads TGTGCCAGCAGCTTGGACACCTATGGCTACACCTTC. The full variable domain, with the rest looked up from reference TRBV5-4 and TRBJ1-2, is ETGVTQSPTHLIKTRGQQVTLRCSSQSGHNTVSWYQQALGQGPQFIFQYYREEENGRGNFPPRFSGLQFPNYSSELNVNALELDDSALYLCASSLDTYGYTFGSGTRLTVV.

This clone was seen once. The chain recombines TRBV19 with TRBJ2-7; 14 nucleotides align to TRBD2. Germline CDR1 is LNHDA and CDR2 is SQIVND (reference sequence). The J segment lost 5 bases and the V segment lost 5 bases, leaving 17 bases of the junction unmatched. The length of the CDR3 is 19 residues. The CDR3 coding sequence is TGTGCCAGTAGTGGACTAGCGGGGGGCTCCTTCTGGCCGATAGACGAGCAGTACTTC. This sequence encodes CASSGLAGGSFWPIDEQYF. The variable domain in full, with the rest retrieved from reference TRBV19 and TRBJ2-7, is DGGITQSPKYLFRKEGQNVTLSCEQNLNHDAMYWYRQDPGQGLRLIYYSQIVNDFQKGDIAEGYSVSREKKESFPLTVTSAQKNPTAFYLCASSGLAGGSFWPIDEQYFGPGTRLTVT.

Worth noting for this clone: The same CDR3 also results from other DNA sequences found in this sample. V usage is TRBV20-1 and J usage is TRBJ1-2; 8 nucleotides match TRBD1. The CDR3 consists of 13 residues. V was pared by 3 bases and J by 5 bases, with 5 bases of the junction left unmatched. CDR1 is DFQATT and CDR2 is SNEGSKA in the germline V gene (reference sequence). DNA of the CDR3: TGCAGTGCTAGTCAGGGGGCTGGGTATGGCTACACCTTC. Encoded protein: CSASQGAGYGYTF.

This clone was counted between two and nine times. J is TRBJ1-6 and V is TRBV7-9; 8 nucleotides match TRBD1. Germline lookup yields CDR1 SEHNR and CDR2 FQNEAQ (reference sequence). V lost 5 bases and J lost 5; bases outside the gene matches: 2. The CDR3 extends over 14 amino acids. CDR3 sequence: CASSQGQDNSPLHF. CDR3 nucleotide sequence: TGTGCCAGCAGCCAGGGACAGGATAATTCACCCCTCCACTTT.